This TCR beta chain was retrieved from a study of blood T cell repertoires in COVID-19. The wider study: There were acute and convalescent COVID-19 samples, and they came from the United States, Italy and Spain. The analysed material was cDNA or gDNA that came from T cells, B-cell-depleted T cells, or PBMCs.

In the authors' methods: By means of reference gene primer amplification, nucleated cell counts were estimated. Sequencing was performed with immunoSEQ multiplex PCR; in TCRdb, only in-frame clones are kept and a portion is missing. The V and J calls and clone size were taken over from that table, and D and trimming were inferred from the DNA. The sample has around 300,000 clones, nearly 90% seen once. The sequence derives from a woman aged 40-49 years with COVID-19, enrolled during active disease. Sample: peripheral blood.

The DNA for the CDR3 is TGCGCCAGCAGCGGCCAAGGGACTAGCGCTCCCACAGATACGCAGTATTTT. Its protein is CASSGQGTSAPTDTQYF. V is TRBV5-1 and J is TRBJ2-3; 10 bases align to TRBD2. There are 17 residues in the CDR3. Germline assignment: CDR1 SGHRS and CDR2 YFSETQ. After removal of 4 bases from V and 2 bases from J, the junction contained 10 bases not matched to a gene.